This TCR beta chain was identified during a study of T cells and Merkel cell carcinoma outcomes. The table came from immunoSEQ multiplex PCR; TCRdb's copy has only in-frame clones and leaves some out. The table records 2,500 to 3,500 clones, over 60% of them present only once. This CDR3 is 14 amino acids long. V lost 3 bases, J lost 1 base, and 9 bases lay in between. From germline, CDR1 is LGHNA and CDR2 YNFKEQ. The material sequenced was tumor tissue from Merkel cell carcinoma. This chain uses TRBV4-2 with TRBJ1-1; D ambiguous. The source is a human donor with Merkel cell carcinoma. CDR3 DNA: TGTGCCAGCAGCCAGGCCACATCGAACACTGAAGCTTTCTTT. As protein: CASSQATSNTEAFF.